This T cell receptor (beta chain) was captured in a study of blood T cell repertoires in COVID-19. As handled by the study authors: Amplification of reference gene primers provided the estimated nucleated cell counts. Clones were read by immunoSEQ multiplex PCR, and TCRdb kept only the in-frame ones, dropping some. The DNA gave D and trimming, while V, J and clone size come from that table. The table has 190,000 or so clones, about 81% seen once. The CDR3 has 20 amino acids. The germline V gene has CDR1 MNHEY and CDR2 SMNVEV (reference sequence). V dropped 6 bases and J dropped 1; count of bases not matched to a gene: 21.

The sequenced material came from peripheral blood. The source is a woman of 80 years or more with COVID-19, enrolled during active disease. The chain combines TRBV27 with TRBJ2-5; TRBD2 matches at 9 bases. The CDR3 nucleotides read TGTGCCAGCAGAGCCCTTTGGCTTAGCGGGAGTGGGGGCTTCCAAGAGACCCAGTACTTC. It translates to CASRALWLSGSGGFQETQYF.